This paragraph reports one T cell receptor (beta chain). What antigen it recognizes has not been identified. Base qualities are not recorded, but no much larger clone differs from it by a single base. In the paper's terms, the time point label means: baseline before first vaccination. Samples from vaccinated people were obtained from the UK trials COV001 and COV002, which included a single-blind randomized controlled phase 2/3 trial of AZD1222 (ChAdOx1 nCoV-19) in healthy adults. For TCRbeta chain sequencing, PBMC samples were collected from trial participants at day 0 and at day 28 after the second dose. Spanning cysteine to phenylalanine, the CDR3 consists of 15 amino acids. Only the CDR3 part of the read is kept: 45 bases, read in frame from the first base. For CDR1 and CDR2, the germline V gene (reference sequence) lists SEHNR and FQNEAQ. V was cut back by 3 bases and J by 4 bases, leaving a gap of 13 bases between them.

These data come from a study of T cell responses to AZD1222 COVID-19 vaccine (dated by TCRdb to the early 2020s). About the study as a whole: AZD1222 recipients whose second dose came at about 4 weeks and those whose second dose came at about 12 weeks were combined into one group, since spike-specific TCR depth and breadth did not differ between the two schedules. A total of 233 trial participants underwent TCR sequencing, of whom roughly 210 received two doses of AZD1222 and around 26 received two doses of the MenACWY control vaccine. Trial participants were enrolled into age subgroups of 18-55, 56-69 and 70-plus years, which contained about 150, 28 and 57 TCR-sequenced participants, respectively. General conclusions and limits of the study: In the small 56-69-year group, the increase in depth fell short of significance, most likely because of low power. Vaccine-associated CD4 TCRs spanned the whole spike protein, with dominant responses in regions 160-218 and 743-854. Spike-specific TCR breadth and depth rose significantly after two AZD1222 doses compared with day 0 and with MenACWY recipients. Only a handful of AZD1222 recipients were SARS-CoV-2 seropositive at baseline, limiting conclusions about previously exposed vaccinees. No day 14 peak-response samples were available, so repertoires were characterized only after the peak T cell response. Reportedly, close to half of the unique spike-specific TCRs recognized epitopes lying outside the regions that are mutated in the B.1.351 and B.1.1.7 variants. Participants were mostly white British and included more females than males, and it was suggested by the authors that clonal diversity may have been underestimated.

The CDR3 regions of human TCRbeta chains were subjected to immunosequencing. In the source study's methods: Repertoire TCRs were matched against a reference library of SARS-CoV-2-specific TCRs generated with the MIRA antigen-specificity platform. Breadth was defined as the fraction of unique TCRs that were SARS-CoV-2-associated. Depth was defined as the fraction of total T cells that were SARS-CoV-2-associated. Using the MIRA data, each spike-specific TCR was mapped to the spike region that the TCR reacts to and placed in a CD4 or CD8 class. Log10-transformed breadth and depth values were compared by one-way ANOVA with Sidak's multiple comparisons tests. TCRdb took this table from immuneACCESS and kept in-frame rearrangements with V and J called. Such tables lack part of the clones; where checked against another copy, unresolved V genes explain under half of the gap, and the rest is unexplained. V and J calls and clone size follow that table, whereas D and trimming were derived from the DNA. The sample records approximately 30,000 clones, 78% of which are singletons. 5.8% of the sample comes from the top ten.

The TCR comes from an adult in good health. The sequencing used peripheral blood, collected on day 0 of AZD1222 vaccination. The chain is assembled from TRBV7-9 and TRBJ1-5, with no D gene named confidently. The CDR3 is CASSFPGPVNQPQHF. The nucleotide sequence reads as follows: TGTGCCAGCAGCTTCCCGGGTCCTGTTAATCAGCCCCAGCATTTT.